This TCR beta chain was obtained from a study of cytomegalovirus exposure and HLA in healthy donors. The repertoire was sequenced with immunoSEQ multiplex PCR; TCRdb's copy has only in-frame clones and lacks some. The sample has 190,000 or so clones, 65% to 85% seen once. Study conclusions and caveats: The study designated about 160 TCR beta chains cytomegalovirus-associated. Three chains linked to CMV were shown in vitro to be specific for CMV antigens.

This clone was seen a single time. What it binds is unknown. CDR3 length: 15 residues. Germline CDR1 LNHDA, CDR2 SQIVND (reference sequence). The V gene end was trimmed by 5 bases and the J gene end by 4 bases; junction bases not matched to a gene: 10. The donors belonged to the approximately 120-subject validation cohort, separate from the 666-subject first cohort. This sequence originates from a young woman in good health and CMV-seropositive. This chain connects TRBV19 to TRBJ2-7, with 8 bases fitting TRBD1. Sequenced input: PBMCs. Here the CDR3 DNA reads TGTGCCAGTAGTTCCGGGACAGGAGCCTTGTACGAGCAGTACTTC. It yields the protein CASSSGTGALYEQYF. The variable domain in full, with the rest retrieved from reference TRBV19 and TRBJ2-7, is DGGITQSPKYLFRKEGQNVTLSCEQNLNHDAMYWYRQDPGQGLRLIYYSQIVNDFQKGDIAEGYSVSREKKESFPLTVTSAQKNPTAFYLCASSSGTGALYEQYFGPGTRLTVT.